This T cell receptor (beta chain) was sequenced for a study of blood T cell repertoires in COVID-19. Overall study: The United States, Italy and Spain were the sources of the acute and convalescent COVID-19 samples. T cells, B-cell-depleted T cells, or PBMCs provided the cDNA or gDNA that served as material.

Germline V CDR1 and CDR2: SEHNR, FQNEAQ (reference sequence). V lost 5 bases, J lost 4 bases, and 6 bases stayed unmatched. CDR3 length equals 15 residues. In the study's own analysis: Using reference gene primer amplification, nucleated cell counts were estimated. The protocol was immunoSEQ multiplex PCR, while the TCRdb copy is restricted to in-frame clones and leaves out a portion. Clonal size and the V and J genes are those of that table, whereas D and trimming came from the DNA. This sample has about 120,000 clones, with over 85% found just once. The gene calls are TRBV7-9 and TRBJ2-5; 11 bases agree with TRBD1. The sequenced sample was peripheral blood. The sequence was obtained from a man aged 50 to 59 with active COVID-19. The CDR3, as DNA: TGTGCCAGCAGCGTCGGGACAGGGGGTCGAGAGACCCAGTACTTC. It specifies CASSVGTGGRETQYF.